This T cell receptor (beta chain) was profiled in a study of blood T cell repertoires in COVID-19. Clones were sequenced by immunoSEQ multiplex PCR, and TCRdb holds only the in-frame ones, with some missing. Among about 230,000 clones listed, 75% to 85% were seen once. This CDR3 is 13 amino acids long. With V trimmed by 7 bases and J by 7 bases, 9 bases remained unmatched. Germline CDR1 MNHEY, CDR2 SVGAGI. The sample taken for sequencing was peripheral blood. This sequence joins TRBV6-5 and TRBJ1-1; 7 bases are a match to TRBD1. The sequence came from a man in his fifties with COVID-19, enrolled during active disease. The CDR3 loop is CASIPGGSREAFF. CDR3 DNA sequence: TGTGCCAGCATCCCAGGGGGGTCTCGTGAAGCTTTCTTT.